Presented here are 8 T cell receptor beta chains from one specimen sequenced in a study of beta chain features in type 1 diabetes (dated by TCRdb to the late 2010s). Library preparation was by the immunoSEQ multiplex PCR assay. The entire amount of isolated RNA was reverse transcribed using the High Capacity cDNA Reverse Transcription Kit, so the sequenced TCRB transcripts were expressed ones. Imported from immuneACCESS, the table was reduced by TCRdb to in-frame sequences with V and J called. These copies leave out some clones; in studies compared against another copy, an unresolved V gene accounts for under half, and the cause of the remainder is not known. The sample includes under 400,000 clones, with 14% observed a single time. The top ten clones comprise roughly 6.7% of the sample. The specimen sequenced was central memory CD4+ T cells from blood. The receptors derive from a man aged 25-40 years in good health.

The V call is TRBV6-5, the J call TRBJ2-5; tentative D call: TRBD2 (7 bases). This CDR3 is built from 15 residues. The V and J ends lost 5 bases and 2 bases respectively, with 15 bases between them. From germline, CDR1 is MNHEY and CDR2 SVGAGI. CDR3 residues: CASSLARGGQETQYF. Here the CDR3 DNA reads TGTGCCAGCAGTCTCGCTAGGGGGGGGCAAGAGACCCAGTACTTC.

This clone was seen a few times. This rearrangement joins TRBV14 to TRBJ2-7; D is unresolved. Germline CDR1 is SGHDN and CDR2 is FVKESK. The V gene lost 5 bases and the J gene lost 3 bases, with 17 bases spanning the gap. CDR3 length: 15 amino acids. CDR3 DNA: TGTGCCAGCAGCTCCAAAGCTACCATGGGCTACGAGCAGTACTTC. It codes for CASSSKATMGYEQYF.

In its sample, this clone was seen many times. The chain couples TRBV13 to TRBJ1-4, with D perhaps matching TRBD1 (5 bases). Looked up from germline, CDR1 is PRHDT and CDR2 is FYEKMQ (reference sequence). The CDR3 extends over 14 amino acids. V was clipped by 4 bases and J by 4 bases, with 10 bases between them. The CDR3: CASSSGQRNEKLFF. As DNA, the CDR3 is TGTGCCAGCAGCTCCGGACAACGTAATGAAAAACTGTTTTTT.

The chain recombines TRBV2 with TRBJ2-3; tentative D call: TRBD2 (6 bases). V was cut by 4 bases and J by 1 base, with 18 bases left in between. This CDR3 comprises 17 residues. Germline-derived CDR1 and CDR2 are SNHLY and FYNNEI. This chain's CDR3 is CASSGDTGWRGTDTQYF. The CDR3 nucleotides are TGTGCCAGCAGTGGAGACACGGGATGGAGGGGCACAGATACGCAGTATTTT.

The J gene is TRBJ2-2, the V gene TRBV7-9, with TRBD1 as a possible D gene (5 bases). The germline V gene has CDR1 SEHNR and CDR2 FQNEAQ (reference sequence). V shed 0 bases and J shed 4 bases, with 12 bases lying between them. This CDR3 comprises 16 residues. CDR3 in DNA: TGTGCCAGCAGCTTAGCCTCAGGGTCGGGCACCGGGGAGCTGTTTTTT. Protein sequence: CASSLASGSGTGELFF.

This clone was detected only a few times. The chain has TRBV28 and TRBJ2-1; tentative D call: TRBD2 (7 bases). CDR3 length equals 13 residues. V shed 6 bases and J shed 8 bases, with 14 bases lying between them. Germline CDR1 is MDHEN and CDR2 is SYDVKM. CDR3 nucleotides: TGTGCCAGCAGCCCTAAAGGGGGGGATGAGCAGTTCTTC. It codes for CASSPKGGDEQFF.

V is TRBV15 and J is TRBJ1-5; D is undetermined. Trimming left V 0 bases short and J 1 base short, with 7 bases between. The CDR3 sequence is 15 residues long. The germline gives CDR1 LNHNV, CDR2 YYDKDF (reference sequence). CDR3 DNA: TGTGCCACCAGCAGAGATCAACGGAGCAATCAGCCCCAGCATTTT. It is translated as CATSRDQRSNQPQHF.

The chain uses TRBV5-6 and TRBJ2-5; TRBD2 aligns across 9 bases. CDR1 SGHDT and CDR2 YYEEEE come from the germline V gene. V was pared by 3 bases and J by 4 bases, with 7 bases of the junction left unmatched. CDR3 length: 15 residues. The CDR3, as DNA: TGTGCCAGCAGCTCTGGACTAGCGCAGGGAGAGACCCAGTACTTC. It encodes CASSSGLAQGETQYF.